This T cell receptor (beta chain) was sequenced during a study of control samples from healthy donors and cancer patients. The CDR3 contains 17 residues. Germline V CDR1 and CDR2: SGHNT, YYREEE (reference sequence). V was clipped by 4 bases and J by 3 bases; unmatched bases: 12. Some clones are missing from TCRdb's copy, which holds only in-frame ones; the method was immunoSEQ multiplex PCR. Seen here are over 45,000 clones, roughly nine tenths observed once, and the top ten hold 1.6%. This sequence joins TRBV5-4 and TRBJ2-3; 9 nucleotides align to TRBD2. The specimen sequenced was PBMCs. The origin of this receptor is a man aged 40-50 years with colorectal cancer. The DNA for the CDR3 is TGTGCCAGCAGCACCCAGGTAGCGGGAGTTGGTACAGATACGCAGTATTTT. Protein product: CASSTQVAGVGTDTQYF.